Listed below are T cell receptor beta chains from one sample, sequenced in a study of blood T cell repertoires in COVID-19. TCRdb's table, derived via immunoSEQ multiplex PCR, lists solely in-frame clones and lacks some. The sample gives fewer than 40,000 clones, around four fifths of which show up once; 35% to 45% is in the top ten. Material for sequencing was peripheral blood. The source of these receptors is a man at least 80 years old with active or convalescent COVID-19. The CDR3 runs from the conserved cysteine through the conserved F or W. A D gene is named only where the DNA matches it firmly. Clone size, where shown, is once, few, many, or a class for clones that have expanded.

v_call	cdr3_length	j_call	clone_size	d_call	cdr3_nt	cdr3_aa
TRBV6-5	16	TRBJ1-5	-	TRBD1	TGTGCCAGCAGTTACCATACAGGGGTTAGCAATCAGCCCCAGCATTTT	CASSYHTGVSNQPQHF
TRBV5-1	15	TRBJ2-5	few	TRBD2	TGCGCCAGCAGCCCGAAGCGGGGGCTCCAAGAGACCCAGTACTTC	CASSPKRGLQETQYF
TRBV2	20	TRBJ2-3	-	TRBD2	TGTGCCAGCAGTGAAGCGGCCAGCGGGAGACGTTCCACCTTCACAGATACGCAGTATTTT	CASSEAASGRRSTFTDTQYF
TRBV28	17	TRBJ1-5	-	-	TGTGCCAGCAGTTTATTAGGCAGGTACCTTAGCAATCAGCCCCAGCATTTT	CASSLLGRYLSNQPQHF
TRBV27	13	TRBJ1-6	-	TRBD1	TGTGCCAGTAGAGGACAGGGGAGTTCACCCCTCCACTTT	CASRGQGSSPLHF
TRBV28	15	TRBJ2-7	-	TRBD2	TGTGCCAGCAGTTGGCCGGGACTAGGTTCCTACGAGCAGTACTTC	CASSWPGLGSYEQYF
TRBV10-2	12	TRBJ1-5	-	-	TGCGCCAGCAGTGACGGGGTGGGTCCCCAGCATTTT	CASSDGVGPQHF
TRBV9	15	TRBJ1-2	-	TRBD1	TGTGCCAGCAGCGGCGAACAGGGGCCCAACTATGGCTACACCTTC	CASSGEQGPNYGYTF
TRBV18	12	TRBJ1-1	-	-	TGTGCCAGCTCAGCCGGGAACACTGAAGCTTTCTTT	CASSAGNTEAFF
TRBV11-2	13	TRBJ2-7	-	-	TGTGCCAGCAGCTTCAACAGACCCTACGAGCAGTACTTC	CASSFNRPYEQYF
TRBV29-1	13	TRBJ1-1	-	-	TGCAGCGTTCAGGAGGGCCAGAACACTGAAGCTTTCTTT	CSVQEGQNTEAFF
TRBV18	15	TRBJ1-6	-	TRBD1	TGTGCCAGCTCACCTCGACAGGGGATAGATTCACCCCTCCACTTT	CASSPRQGIDSPLHF
TRBV9	16	TRBJ2-7	once	TRBD2	TGTGCCAGCAGCCCGACGAGACTAGCAAAAGACTACGAGCAGTACTTC	CASSPTRLAKDYEQYF
TRBV30	13	TRBJ1-5	-	-	TGTGCCTGGAGTACGGGTAGCAATCAGCCCCAGCATTTT	CAWSTGSNQPQHF
TRBV7-2	12	TRBJ2-1	-	-	TGTGCCAGCAGCCTCGTCTACAATGAGCAGTTCTTC	CASSLVYNEQFF
TRBV19	13	TRBJ2-1	-	-	TGTGCCAGTGGCGGAGGGAGCCACGGGGAGCAGTTCTTC	CASGGGSHGEQFF
TRBV6-5	14	TRBJ2-4	-	-	TGTGCCAGCAGTACCTATGGAGCCAAAAACATTCAGTACTTC	CASSTYGAKNIQYF
TRBV7-9	18	TRBJ2-2	few	-	TGTGCCAGCAGCTTAGGTGTTAGTGCATCCCCGAACACCGGGGAGCTGTTTTTT	CASSLGVSASPNTGELFF
TRBV7-2	14	TRBJ1-6	-	-	TGTGCCAGCAGCTCCAATCAGGGCTATTCACCCCTCCACTTT	CASSSNQGYSPLHF
TRBV18	12	TRBJ1-2	-	-	TGTGCCAGCTCCCCAGGGGCGCCTGGCTACACCTTC	CASSPGAPGYTF
TRBV28	15	TRBJ2-7	few	TRBD2	TGTGCCAGCCGGACCCATGCGGGGGAACCCTACGAGCAGTACTTC	CASRTHAGEPYEQYF
TRBV6-5	12	TRBJ2-7	-	TRBD2	TGTGCCAGCGTCTCTAGCGGCTACGAGCAGTACTTC	CASVSSGYEQYF
TRBV28	12	TRBJ1-1	-	TRBD1	TGTGCCAGCGGCGCCGGGACAGGGGAAGGTTTCTTT	CASGAGTGEGFF
TRBV4-2	15	TRBJ1-5	-	TRBD1	TGTGCCAGCAGCCAAATACAGGGGCGGGATCAGCCCCAGCATTTT	CASSQIQGRDQPQHF
TRBV5-4	17	TRBJ1-2	-	TRBD1	TGTGCCAGCAGCTTGGTCGACAGGGGGTTTCCCCTTCCCCACAAAAGCTTC	CASSLVDRGFPLPHKSF
TRBV15	14	TRBJ1-2	-	-	TGTGCCACCAGCATTAACGGGAACGAGTATGGCTACACCTTC	CATSINGNEYGYTF
TRBV28	13	TRBJ1-5	-	-	TGTGCCAGCAGACCGACAGGAAATCAGCCCCAGCATTTT	CASRPTGNQPQHF
TRBV10-3	15	TRBJ1-3	-	-	TGTGCCAGACCGGGGTGGGGGCTTACTGGAAACACCATATATTTT	CARPGWGLTGNTIYF
TRBV7-8	17	TRBJ1-6	-	TRBD1	TGTGCCAGCAGCTTAAAACAGGGGCCAATCAATAATTCACCCCTCCACTTT	CASSLKQGPINNSPLHF
TRBV19	14	TRBJ2-7	once	-	TGTGCCAGTAGTATCTACACACGGGCGGGTGAGCAGTACTTC	CASSIYTRAGEQYF
TRBV9	15	TRBJ2-7	-	TRBD1	TGTGCCAGCAGCCCAATGACGGGACAGGGTGCCATGCAGTACTTC	CASSPMTGQGAMQYF
TRBV28	14	TRBJ2-5	-	-	TGTGCCAGCAGTGGGGCCTTGAACCAAGAGACCCAGTACTTC	CASSGALNQETQYF
TRBV7-9	16	TRBJ1-6	few	TRBD1	TGTGCCAGCAGCTCGACACGGACAGGGAGAAATTCACCCCTCCACTTT	CASSSTRTGRNSPLHF
TRBV11-3	13	TRBJ2-1	-	-	TGTGCCAGCAGCTTGTCAGCGGCCAATGAGCAGTTCTTC	CASSLSAANEQFF
TRBV2	16	TRBJ1-1	-	-	TGTGCCAGCAGTGTTAGGAGGGAACCCTCCGGCACTGAAGCTTTCTTT	CASSVRREPSGTEAFF
TRBV2	15	TRBJ1-2	-	-	TGTGCCAGCAGCGCCTCCGAGCAGGGCGGCTATGGCTACACCTTC	CASSASEQGGYGYTF
TRBV19	14	TRBJ2-7	-	-	TGTGCCAGTAGTAGGTCTGGGAGTTCCTACGAGCAGTACTTC	CASSRSGSSYEQYF
TRBV25-1	14	TRBJ1-1	-	-	TGTGCCAGCAACCAGGATGGTATGAACACTGAAGCTTTCTTT	CASNQDGMNTEAFF
TRBV28	18	TRBJ2-2	few	-	TGTGCCAGCCACCCTGGAGAAGAGGTGGGGCCCCACACCGGGGAGCTGTTTTTT	CASHPGEEVGPHTGELFF
TRBV19	16	TRBJ2-7	-	TRBD1	TGTGCCAGTAGTATGGCCGACGGGACAGCCTCCTACGAGCAGTACTTC	CASSMADGTASYEQYF
TRBV27	14	TRBJ1-2	-	-	TGTGCCAGCAGTCCCGCGGGGGTTGGGTATGGCTACACCTTC	CASSPAGVGYGYTF
TRBV18	14	TRBJ2-2	-	-	TGTGCCAGCTCACCAGGGGCGGACACCGGGGAGCTGTTTTTT	CASSPGADTGELFF
TRBV19	16	TRBJ1-5	-	-	TGTGCCAGTAGTATGGGAGGCAGCTATAGCAATCAGCCCCAGCATTTT	CASSMGGSYSNQPQHF
TRBV28	15	TRBJ1-4	once	TRBD1	TGTGCCAGCAGCTCTACAGGGGGATATAATGAAAAACTGTTTTTT	CASSSTGGYNEKLFF
TRBV2	14	TRBJ2-7	-	TRBD2	TGTGCCAGCAGTTGGACTAGCGGCGAATACGAGCAGTACTTC	CASSWTSGEYEQYF
TRBV29-1	12	TRBJ1-2	-	-	TGCAGCGTTGCTGACAGTTACTATGGCTACACCTTC	CSVADSYYGYTF
TRBV30	14	TRBJ1-2	once	-	TGTGCCTGGAGTGTATCACAGGCGATATATGGCTACACCTTC	CAWSVSQAIYGYTF
TRBV28	12	TRBJ1-5	-	-	TGTGCCAGCATTGAACAGGGACAGCCCCAGCATTTT	CASIEQGQPQHF
TRBV2	14	TRBJ2-7	-	TRBD2	TGTGCCAGCAGTAAGCGGGGGGGCTACGACGAGCAGTACTTC	CASSKRGGYDEQYF
TRBV7-2	13	TRBJ1-6	few	-	TGTGCCAGCGGGCGCCAAATGGGTTCACCCCTCCACTTT	CASGRQMGSPLHF
TRBV2	17	TRBJ2-5	-	TRBD2	TGTGCCAGCAGTGGATTAACTAGCGGGGGACCATGGGAGACCCAGTACTTC	CASSGLTSGGPWETQYF
TRBV7-3	14	TRBJ2-2	-	-	TGTGCCAGCAGCTGGGCAGGGAATACCGGGGAGCTGTTTTTT	CASSWAGNTGELFF
TRBV7-2	16	TRBJ2-2	-	-	TGTGCCAGCAGCTTACATGCGGTCGCGAACACCGGGGAGCTGTTTTTT	CASSLHAVANTGELFF
TRBV18	16	TRBJ1-6	-	-	TGTGCCAGCTCACCACTAAGTAGCGGGAATAATTCACCCCTCCACTTT	CASSPLSSGNNSPLHF
TRBV20-1	15	TRBJ2-5	few	TRBD2	TGCAGTGCTAGTAGCCTAGCGGGGCTACAAGAGACCCAGTACTTC	CSASSLAGLQETQYF
TRBV2	15	TRBJ2-2	-	TRBD1	TGTGCCAGTACACCGGGACAGGGAAGAACCGGGGAGCTGTTTTTT	CASTPGQGRTGELFF
TRBV7-2	13	TRBJ1-1	once	-	TGTGCCAGCAGCTTAGATAGGAACACTGAAGCTTTCTTT	CASSLDRNTEAFF
TRBV24-1	14	TRBJ2-7	-	-	TGTGCCACCAGTGATGCAGCCGGGACAAACGAGCAGTACTTC	CATSDAAGTNEQYF
TRBV19	14	TRBJ2-1	-	-	TGTGCCAGTAGTACCAAACAACGCCCAAATGAGCAGTTCTTC	CASSTKQRPNEQFF
TRBV11-2	15	TRBJ1-6	-	TRBD1	TGTGCCAGCAGAAGTACCACAGGGGTGGCTTCACCCCTCCACTTT	CASRSTTGVASPLHF